Shown below are 14 T cell receptor beta chains from a single sample sequenced in a study of blood T cell repertoires in COVID-19. Measured with immunoSEQ multiplex PCR; TCRdb has only the in-frame clones, and not every one. The data show roughly 20,000 clones, 87% seen once. The sequencing sample was made of peripheral blood. These receptors were collected from a human donor with active COVID-19. The donor label of this sample is uncertain.

The DNA of the CDR3 is TGTGCCAGCAGCCCTGGACAGGGGGTCGTTGAAAAACTGTTTTTT. Amino acids: CASSPGQGVVEKLFF. This rearrangement joins TRBV7-6 to TRBJ1-4, with 10 bases that match TRBD1. Trimming cost V 5 bases and J 7 bases; bases outside gene matches: 7. The germline V gene encodes CDR1 SGHVS and CDR2 FNYEAQ. The CDR3 totals 15 residues.

This chain links TRBV11-2 with TRBJ2-1; 8 bases are shared with TRBD2. Germline V lookup: CDR1 SGHAT, CDR2 FQNNGV. The CDR3 totals 15 residues. Trimming cost V 2 bases and J 7 bases; bases outside gene matches: 7. As DNA, the CDR3 is TGTGCCAGCAGCTTAATAAGCGGGAGAAGGAATGAGCAGTTCTTC. This codes for CASSLISGRRNEQFF.

The V call is TRBV28, the J call TRBJ1-4; D is uncertain. This CDR3 region has 14 residues. Germline CDR1 MDHEN, CDR2 SYDVKM. V lost 8 bases to trimming and J lost 4 bases, with 14 bases between them. DNA of the CDR3: TGTGCCAGCTGGGCAGGTGCAAATAATGAAAAACTGTTTTTT. Translating gives CASWAGANNEKLFF.

About this clone: Mismatch with germline at one junction end may stem from a read error. The chain has TRBV28 and TRBJ1-1; D possibly corresponds to TRBD1 (6 bases). Germline CDR1 MDHEN, CDR2 SYDVKM. This CDR3 has 14 amino acids. Here the CDR3 reads CASSLGAAVTETFF. DNA for the CDR3: TGTGCCAGCAGTTTGGGGGCCGCGGTCACTGAAACTTTCTTT.

The chain employs TRBV19 and TRBJ1-5, with a weak D call TRBD1 (5 bases). The CDR3 has 14 residues. V shed 9 bases and J shed 6 bases, with 18 bases lying between them. Germline CDR1 is LNHDA and CDR2 is SQIVND (reference sequence). CDR3 DNA: TGTGCCAGCGCTAAGGGGAATAACGGTCAGCCCCAGCATTTT. Its translation is CASAKGNNGQPQHF.

The chain carries TRBV19 and TRBJ2-2; TRBD2 matches at 7 bases. Trimming cost V 6 bases and J 6 bases; bases outside gene matches: 7. Germline V gene data show CDR1 as LNHDA and CDR2 as SQIVND (reference sequence). This CDR3 is 14 amino acids long. As DNA, the CDR3 is TGTGCCAGTAGATGGGGAGGGTCTGCCGGGGAGCTGTTTTTT. Translating gives CASRWGGSAGELFF.

The chain couples TRBV5-1 to TRBJ2-1; TRBD2 aligns across 7 bases. With V trimmed by 3 bases and J by 6 bases, 9 bases remained unmatched. This CDR3 comprises 15 residues. Germline V gives CDR1 SGHRS, CDR2 YFSETQ. CDR3 sequence (DNA): TGCGCCAGCAGCTGGGGGGGTGGTCCCGGCAATGAGCAGTTCTTC. Its translation: CASSWGGGPGNEQFF.

The V and J genes are TRBV30 and TRBJ2-2; tentatively, D is TRBD2 (6 bases). Germline lookup yields CDR1 GTSNPN and CDR2 SVGIG (reference sequence). CDR3 length: 12 residues. CDR3 bases: TGTGCGGAGGAGGGGACCACCGGGGAGCTGTTTTTT. Its translation: CAEEGTTGELFF.

The chain links TRBV24-1 to TRBJ2-3; D is perhaps TRBD2 (7 bases). This CDR3 spans 17 amino acids. Germline loops: CDR1 KGHDR, CDR2 SFDVKD. Trimming took 4 bases from V and 1 from J, leaving 17 bases between them. DNA of the CDR3: TGTGCCACCAGTGAGGCGGGGGCGGGAAGAGGCACAGATACGCAGTATTTT. Its protein product is CATSEAGAGRGTDTQYF.

This chain links TRBV15 with TRBJ1-5; D perhaps matches TRBD1 (6 bases). V was trimmed by 9 bases and J by 4 bases, leaving 19 bases between them. CDR3 size: 15 residues. CDR1 is LNHNV and CDR2 is YYDKDF in the germline V gene (reference sequence). The chain's CDR3 is CATGWGRQANQPQHF. CDR3 in DNA: TGTGCCACAGGTTGGGGTAGACAGGCGAATCAGCCCCAGCATTTT.

The chain is built from TRBV3-1 (or the pseudogene TRBV3-2) and TRBJ2-5; 7 bases map to TRBD1. V shed 5 bases and J 1 base; nucleotides not matched to a gene: 7. The CDR3 is made up of 15 amino acids. CDR1 is LGHDT, CDR2 YNNKEL, per germline (reference sequence). The CDR3 region has the DNA TGTGCCAGCAGCTCAAGGGGACAGCGCCAAGAGACCCAGTACTTC. Its translation is CASSSRGQRQETQYF.

This clone has just one count. This chain joins TRBV7-9 and TRBJ2-4, with TRBD1 matching over 10 bases. CDR3 size: 14 residues. In germline, CDR1 is SEHNR, CDR2 FQNEAQ (reference sequence). J lost 8 bases, V lost 2 bases, and 3 bases had no gene match. DNA of the CDR3: TGTGCCAGCAGCTTATGGACAGGGGGGGACATTCAGTACTTC. Its protein is CASSLWTGGDIQYF.

The chain links TRBV5-4 to TRBJ2-1, with TRBD1 identical over 8 bases. The CDR3 has 16 amino acids. Per germline, CDR1 SGHNT and CDR2 YYREEE (reference sequence). V was pared by 0 bases and J by 6 bases, with 8 bases of the junction left unmatched. The CDR3, as DNA: TGTGCCAGCAGCTTGGGCCAGACAGGGGACGGCAATGAGCAGTTCTTC. Amino acid sequence: CASSLGQTGDGNEQFF.

The chain combines TRBV19 with TRBJ2-6, with 14 bases fitting TRBD2. Germline V CDR1 and CDR2: LNHDA, SQIVND (reference sequence). This CDR3 is 19 amino acids long. With 5 bases clipped from V and 1 base from J, the junction kept 7 bases outside the gene matches. The chain's CDR3 is CASSVRLAGGPSGANVLTF. The CDR3 bases are TGTGCCAGTAGTGTCCGACTAGCGGGAGGGCCTTCTGGGGCCAACGTCCTGACTTTC.